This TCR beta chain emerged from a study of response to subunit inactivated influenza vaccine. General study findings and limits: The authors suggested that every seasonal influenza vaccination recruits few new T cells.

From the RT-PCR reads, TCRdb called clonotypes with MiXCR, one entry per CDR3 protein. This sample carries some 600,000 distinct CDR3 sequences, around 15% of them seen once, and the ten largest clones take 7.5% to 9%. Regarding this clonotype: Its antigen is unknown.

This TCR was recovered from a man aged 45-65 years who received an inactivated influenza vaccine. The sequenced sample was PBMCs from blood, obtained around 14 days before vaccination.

CDR3: CSAMDTGQGHQGYTF. The CDR3 nucleotides are TGCAGTGCCATGGATACGGGACAGGGCCATCAGGGCTACACCTTC. The chain combines TRBV20-1 with TRBJ1-2; 9 positions match TRBD1. Trimming at V came to 6 bases and at J to 8 bases, leaving 16 bases not matched to a gene. This CDR3 is 15 amino acids long. Germline CDR1 DFQATT, CDR2 SNEGSKA (reference sequence).